This T cell receptor beta chain came from a study of blood T cell repertoires in COVID-19. The repertoire was sequenced with immunoSEQ multiplex PCR; TCRdb's copy has only in-frame clones and lacks some. The sample consists of almost 250,000 clones, more than 85% of them appearing once. V lost 4 bases and J lost 4, with 11 bases in between. Per the germline V gene, CDR1 is MGHRA and CDR2 is YSYEKL. The CDR3 is made up of 14 amino acids. Living in roughly 23 US areas, the participants were between roughly 18 and 89 years of age. J is TRBJ2-1 and V is TRBV4-1; weak D call: TRBD1 (6 bases). The clonotype comes from a woman younger than 45 who had recovered from COVID-19. Material for sequencing was PBMCs or T cells enriched from blood (not recorded which). The CDR3 bases are TGCGCCAGCAGCCCAGGGGACGGTTACAATGAGCAGTTCTTC. Encoded protein: CASSPGDGYNEQFF.